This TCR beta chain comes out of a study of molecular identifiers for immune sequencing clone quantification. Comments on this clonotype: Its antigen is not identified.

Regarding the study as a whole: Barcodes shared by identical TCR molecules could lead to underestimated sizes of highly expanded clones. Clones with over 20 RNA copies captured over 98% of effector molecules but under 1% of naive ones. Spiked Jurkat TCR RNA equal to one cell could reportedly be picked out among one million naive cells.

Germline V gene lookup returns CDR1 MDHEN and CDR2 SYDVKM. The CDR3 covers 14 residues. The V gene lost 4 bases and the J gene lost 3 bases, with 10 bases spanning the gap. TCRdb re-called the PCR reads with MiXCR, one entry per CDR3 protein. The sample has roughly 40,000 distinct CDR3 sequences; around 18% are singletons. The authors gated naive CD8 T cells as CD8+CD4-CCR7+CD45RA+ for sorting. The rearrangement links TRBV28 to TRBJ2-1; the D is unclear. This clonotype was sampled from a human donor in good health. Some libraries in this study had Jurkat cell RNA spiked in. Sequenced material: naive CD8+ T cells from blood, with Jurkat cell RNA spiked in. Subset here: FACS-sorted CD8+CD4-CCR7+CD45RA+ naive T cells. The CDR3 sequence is CASSSPIDYNEQFF. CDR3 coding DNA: TGTGCCAGCAGTTCTCCGATCGACTACAATGAGCAGTTCTTC.